One T cell receptor beta chain is described in this entry. What it binds is not known. Sequenced by immunoSEQ multiplex PCR; TCRdb stores in-frame clones only, minus some. The sample lists approximately 70,000 clones, about nine tenths seen once, with under 30% in the top ten. Germline loops: CDR1 SGHDT, CDR2 YYEEEE. The CDR3 length is 15 residues. Germline trimming cut 0 bases from V and 9 bases from J; bases unmatched to any gene: 8. The source of the sample is a study of T cell responses to AZD1222 COVID-19 vaccine. About the study: Second-dose intervals near 4 or 12 weeks were combined. General study findings and limits: Just five to seven people given AZD1222 tested seropositive at baseline. There were vaccine-associated CD4 TCRs across spike, dominant at 160-218 and 743-854. White British people made up most donors, females outnumbered males, and clonal diversity was possibly underestimated.

The origin of this receptor is an adult in good health. The sequencing here drew on peripheral blood, taken on day 0 of AZD1222 vaccination. The chain uses TRBV5-6 and TRBJ2-1, with 8 bases that match TRBD1. CDR3 bases: TGTGCCAGCAGCTTGGGACAGGGGCCTACCCTTGAGCAGTTCTTC. This encodes CASSLGQGPTLEQFF.